The rows below give T cell receptor beta chains drawn from one sample of a study of blood T cell repertoires in COVID-19. TCRdb's copy holds only in-frame clones and misses some; the assay was immunoSEQ multiplex PCR. The profile shows roughly 60,000 clones, about nine tenths of them singletons. The sequencing sample was made of peripheral blood. All receptors come from a woman aged 80 or over with active COVID-19. The CDR3 runs from the conserved cysteine through the conserved F or W. The D gene is left open where the match is weak. A clone size is listed for some rows: how often the clone was seen (once, few, many), or a class if it is expanded.

size | J | D | V | DNA | CDR3
once | TRBJ1-6 | TRBD1 | TRBV5-1 | TGCGCCAGCAGCACCCGGGACAGGGGATCACCCCTCCACTTT | CASSTRDRGSPLHF
. | TRBJ2-1 | TRBD1 | TRBV3-1/TRBV3-2 | TGTGCCAGCAGCCAAGTTGACAGGGGGCCCGACAATGAGCAGTTCTTC | CASSQVDRGPDNEQFF
. | TRBJ1-1 | . | TRBV5-1 | TGCGCCAGCAGACTACAGAACACTGAAGCTTTCTTT | CASRLQNTEAFF
. | TRBJ2-1 | . | TRBV25-1 | TGTGCCAGCAGTGATCCCACGGGGGTCTACAATGAGCAGTTCTTC | CASSDPTGVYNEQFF
. | TRBJ2-5 | . | TRBV28 | TGTGCCAGCGGGAGCCAAGAGACCCAGTACTTC | CASGSQETQYF
. | TRBJ2-1 | TRBD2 | TRBV30 | TGTGCCTGGAAACGACTAGCATACAATGAGCAGTTCTTC | CAWKRLAYNEQFF
. | TRBJ2-5 | TRBD1 | TRBV5-1 | TGCGCCAGCAGCGTCCGGACAGGGGCAGGGGAGACCCAGTACTTC | CASSVRTGAGETQYF
. | TRBJ2-7 | TRBD1 | TRBV28 | TGTGCCAGCAGTTTGGGACAGCCACCCTACGAGCAGTACTTC | CASSLGQPPYEQYF
. | TRBJ2-4 | TRBD1 | TRBV3-1/TRBV3-2 | TGTGCCAGCAGCCAGAACAGGGGAAACATTCAGTACTTC | CASSQNRGNIQYF
. | TRBJ2-3 | . | TRBV7-9 | TGTGCCAGCAGCTCACCACGGGGAGCGATCGCAGATACGCAGTATTTT | CASSSPRGAIADTQYF
. | TRBJ2-2 | TRBD2 | TRBV29-1 | TGCAGCGCCTCCGGGACTAGCGGCACCGGGGAGCTGTTTTTT | CSASGTSGTGELFF
. | TRBJ2-4 | TRBD1 | TRBV7-2 | TGTGCCAGCAGCTACCGGGACAGGAAAAACATTCAGTACTTC | CASSYRDRKNIQYF
. | TRBJ2-2 | TRBD1 | TRBV5-4 | TGTGCCAGCAGCCCTCGACAGGGCGGGGAGCTGTTTTTT | CASSPRQGGELFF
. | TRBJ1-6 | . | TRBV2 | TGTGCCAGCAGTGAATGGGGCGAAGTGGATTCACCCCTCCACTTT | CASSEWGEVDSPLHF
. | TRBJ1-6 | TRBD1 | TRBV9 | TGTGCCAGCAGCGGACCGGGACAGGGGAATTCACCCCTCCACTTT | CASSGPGQGNSPLHF
. | TRBJ1-2 | . | TRBV4-1 | TGCGCCAGCAGCCAAGAAGGGACGGAGCAGGGGCGCTACACCTTC | CASSQEGTEQGRYTF
. | TRBJ1-5 | TRBD1 | TRBV7-2 | TGTGCCAGCAGCCATAGTACCAGGGGGGTGGGAAAGGGCAATCAGCCCCAGCATTTT | CASSHSTRGVGKGNQPQHF
. | TRBJ2-3 | . | TRBV2 | TGTGCCAGCAGTGACCGTGTCACAGATACGCAGTATTTT | CASSDRVTDTQYF
. | TRBJ2-1 | TRBD2 | TRBV11-2 | TGTGCCAGCAGCCGAGGACTAGCGGAGTACAATGAGCAGTTCTTC | CASSRGLAEYNEQFF
. | TRBJ2-5 | TRBD2 | TRBV2 | TGTGCCAGCAAAAGGCTAGCGGGGCCGTACGAGACCCAGTACTTC | CASKRLAGPYETQYF
. | TRBJ1-1 | TRBD1 | TRBV4-1 | TGCGCCAGCAGCCACTTTACAGGGGTCACTGAAGCTTTCTTT | CASSHFTGVTEAFF
. | TRBJ2-4 | . | TRBV5-6 | TGTGCCAGCAGCAGCTCAAGAGGGGGTAGGCGTAGTCCTATTCAGTACTTC | CASSSSRGGRRSPIQYF
. | TRBJ2-5 | TRBD2 | TRBV10-2 | TGCGCCAGCAGCCCCGGACTAGCGGGAAACCAAGAGACCCAGTACTTC | CASSPGLAGNQETQYF
. | TRBJ2-1 | TRBD1 | TRBV19 | TGTGCCAGTAGTCCACAGGGGGCGGGCAATGAGCAGTTCTTC | CASSPQGAGNEQFF
. | TRBJ2-2 | TRBD2 | TRBV7-6 | TGTGCCAGCAGCTTAGCTAGCGGGAGGGGTGACACCGGGGAGCTGTTTTTT | CASSLASGRGDTGELFF
. | TRBJ1-6 | . | TRBV5-4 | TGTGCCAGCAGCCTCGACAGGCTAGCGGGGAATTCACCCCTCCACTTT | CASSLDRLAGNSPLHF
. | TRBJ1-1 | . | TRBV6-6 | TGTGCCAGCAGTTTCCCGGGAAACACTGAAGCTTTCTTT | CASSFPGNTEAFF
. | TRBJ1-5 | . | TRBV27 | TGTGCCAGCACCCCCGGGGGGCTCAATCAGCCCCAGCATTTT | CASTPGGLNQPQHF
. | TRBJ2-3 | . | TRBV6-5 | TGTGCCATCCAGGAGGCCCTACCTAGTCATACGCAGTATTTT | CAIQEALPSHTQYF